This entry concerns a single TCR beta chain. The record originates from a study of OX40 agonist ivuxolimab in advanced cancers. This table comes from immunoSEQ multiplex PCR, and its TCRdb copy is limited to in-frame clones, with some not included. The sample yields roughly 43,000 clones, approximately 86% seen once. V was shortened by 2 bases and J by 1 base, with 11 bases between the two germline ends. This CDR3 spans 15 amino acids. CDR1 is SGHNT and CDR2 is YYREEE in the germline V gene (reference sequence). The sequence came from an adult with an advanced solid tumor such as melanoma, head and neck, liver or kidney cancer. The source was CD4+ or CD8+ T cells sorted from blood, collected in a trial of the OX40 agonist ivuxolimab. This chain connects TRBV5-4 to TRBJ2-3; the D call may be TRBD1 or TRBD2 (5 bases each). The CDR3 coding sequence is TGTGCCAGCAGCTTTCCGGGACGGCGCACAGATACGCAGTATTTT. It codes for CASSFPGRRTDTQYF.